These 22 T cell receptor beta chains share one sample of origin, sequenced in a study of T cell responses to AZD1222 COVID-19 vaccine. Profiled with immunoSEQ multiplex PCR; TCRdb holds only in-frame clones, not every one. This sample has over 90,000 clones, with 90% found just once. The source material was peripheral blood, sampled on day 0 of AZD1222 vaccination. These receptors all come from an adult in good health.

This chain connects TRBV30 to TRBJ1-1; maybe TRBD1 (6 bases). Germline CDR1 and CDR2: GTSNPN and SVGIG (reference sequence). The V gene lost 5 bases and the J gene lost 1 base, with 11 bases spanning the gap. CDR3 length equals 13 residues. The CDR3 DNA follows: TGTGCCTGGGGCCGGGGACAGAACACTGAAGCTTTCTTT. Protein: CAWGRGQNTEAFF.

The rearrangement uses TRBV14 and TRBJ1-6, with 10 bases matching TRBD1. With V trimmed by 2 bases and J by 7 bases, 5 bases remained unmatched. Germline V CDR1 and CDR2: SGHDN, FVKESK. CDR3 length: 16 residues. The CDR3 protein is CASSQSVTGGNSPLHF. CDR3 DNA sequence: TGTGCCAGCAGCCAATCCGTGACAGGGGGCAATTCACCCCTCCACTTT.

The chain joins TRBV7-5 to TRBJ1-1; the D call in the table, TRBD1, was not verified against the DNA. TRBV7-5 is a pseudogene. The CDR3 loop spans 16 amino acids. The CDR3 DNA sequence: TGTGCCAGAAGCTTATCGGAGACAGGGGGTTGCACTGAAGCTTTCTTT. Translating it yields CARSLSETGGCTEAFF.

The chain couples TRBV9 to TRBJ1-2; D not certain. The CDR3 has 15 amino acids. The germline V gene encodes CDR1 SGDLS and CDR2 YYNGEE. Trimming cost V 0 bases and J 4 bases, with 13 bases left between them. The CDR3 is CASSVGLKRGYGYTF. The CDR3 bases are TGTGCCAGCAGCGTAGGACTCAAAAGAGGCTATGGCTACACCTTC.

This clone came up once. This sequence joins TRBV2 and TRBJ1-3, with 11 bases lining up with TRBD1. CDR1 is SNHLY, CDR2 FYNNEI, per germline. This CDR3 is 15 amino acids long. V dropped 6 bases and J dropped 4; count of bases not matched to a gene: 5. CDR3 residues: CASSGGQGGGNTIYF. For the CDR3, the DNA is TGTGCCAGCAGCGGGGGACAGGGGGGCGGAAACACCATATATTTT.

As DNA, the CDR3 is TGTGCCAGCAGTTCGGGGCTTTATGGCTACACCTTC. This gives the protein CASSSGLYGYTF. The V and J genes are TRBV6-6 and TRBJ1-2, with D possibly being TRBD1 (5 bases). The CDR3 runs 12 residues. Germline loops: CDR1 MNHNY, CDR2 SVGAGI (reference sequence). V lost 4 bases, J lost 5 bases, and 8 bases lay in between.

The count of this clone is one. The chain joins TRBV7-2 to TRBJ1-5, with 7 bases that match TRBD1. V was pared by 5 bases and J by 5 bases, with 18 bases of the junction left unmatched. CDR1 is SGHTA, CDR2 FQGNSA, per germline. CDR3 length: 18 residues. CDR3 nucleotide sequence: TGTGCCAGCAGCGAGGTGGGGGCAGGGGGTCTATGGGATCAGCCCCAGCATTTT. This translates into CASSEVGAGGLWDQPQHF.

The rearrangement links TRBV29-1 to TRBJ2-3; 12 nucleotides match TRBD2. This CDR3 contains 14 residues. Per germline, CDR1 SQVTM and CDR2 ANQGSEA. V trimming: 3 bases; J trimming: 4 bases; junction bases outside the gene matches: 2. The CDR3 DNA follows: TGCAGCGTTGAGGGGACTAGCGGGTCAGATACGCAGTATTTT. It codes for CSVEGTSGSDTQYF.

The chain couples TRBV2 to TRBJ2-3; D unresolved. Trimming left V 5 bases short and J 0 bases short, with 15 bases between. CDR3 length: 16 amino acids. The germline V gene has CDR1 SNHLY and CDR2 FYNNEI. CDR3 DNA: TGTGCCAGCAGTTCCGGGTTTGCGGTTAGCACAGATACGCAGTATTTT. This codes for CASSSGFAVSTDTQYF.

The chain employs TRBV18 and TRBJ2-3, with a possible D match to TRBD1 (5 bases). With 2 bases removed from V and 3 bases from J, the gap between germline ends came to 15 bases. Looked up from germline, CDR1 is KGHSH and CDR2 is LQKENI. The CDR3 has 16 residues. The CDR3 region has the DNA TGTGCCAGCTCACCAGTGCCAGGGCGTTCTACAGATACGCAGTATTTT. Translating it yields CASSPVPGRSTDTQYF.

This clone came up a few times. V is TRBV3-1 (or the pseudogene TRBV3-2) and J is TRBJ1-6, with D possibly TRBD1 on 5 matching bases. Germline CDR1 is LGHDT and CDR2 is YNNKEL (reference sequence). The CDR3 contains 13 residues. Trimming removed 1 base at V and 9 bases at J, with 7 bases between. This chain's CDR3 is CASSQGRGSPLHF. The DNA of the CDR3 is TGTGCCAGCAGCCAAGGAAGGGGTTCACCCCTCCACTTT.

The chain has TRBV3-1 (or the pseudogene TRBV3-2) and TRBJ1-3; TRBD1 agrees at 10 bases. Germline loops: CDR1 LGHDT, CDR2 YNNKEL (reference sequence). Trimming removed 4 bases from V and 4 bases from J; junction bases left unmatched: 4. The CDR3 is made up of 15 amino acids. The CDR3: CASSRGTGEGNTIYF. CDR3 in DNA: TGTGCCAGCAGCCGCGGGACAGGGGAAGGAAACACCATATATTTT.

This chain uses TRBV29-1 with TRBJ2-7, with 7 bases that match TRBD1. V was pared by 3 bases and J by 7 bases, with 9 bases of the junction left unmatched. The CDR3 runs 13 residues. Germline V gene data show CDR1 as SQVTM and CDR2 as ANQGSEA. The CDR3 is CSVDSGGTGEQYF. In nucleotides, the CDR3 is TGCAGCGTTGATTCAGGGGGAACGGGAGAGCAGTACTTC.

V gene TRBV7-6 combines with J gene TRBJ1-6, with D maybe TRBD1 (5 bases). This CDR3 has 16 residues. Looked up from germline, CDR1 is SGHVS and CDR2 is FNYEAQ. V lost 0 bases, J lost 9 bases, and 15 bases lay in between. DNA for the CDR3: TGTGCCAGCAGCTTAGCAGGGACCGGGGCGGGTTCACCCCTCCACTTT. Amino acid sequence: CASSLAGTGAGSPLHF.

The rearrangement uses TRBV11-2 and TRBJ2-1; D is unclear. The CDR3 contains 11 residues. In germline, CDR1 is SGHAT, CDR2 FQNNGV. The V and J ends lost 5 bases and 12 bases respectively, with 11 bases between them. DNA for the CDR3: TGTGCCAGCAGCGCAAGCCAATGGCAGTTCTTC. It specifies CASSASQWQFF. The full variable domain, rest sourced from reference TRBV11-2 and TRBJ2-1, is EAGVAQSPRYKIIEKRQSVAFWCNPISGHATLYWYQQILGQGPKLLIQFQNNGVVDDSQLPKDRFSAERLKGVDSTLKIQPAKLEDSAVYLCASSASQWQFFGPGTRLTVL.

This clone was detected once. This sequence joins TRBV5-5 and TRBJ1-3; tentative D call: TRBD1 (6 bases). Germline V lookup: CDR1 SGHKS, CDR2 YYEKEE (reference sequence). The CDR3 totals 16 residues. The V and J ends lost 2 bases and 4 bases respectively, with 16 bases between them. The CDR3 is CASSFGWGAGGNTIYF. CDR3 coding DNA: TGTGCCAGCAGCTTCGGATGGGGGGCAGGCGGAAACACCATATATTTT.

This chain connects TRBV7-6 to TRBJ1-3; TRBD1 might be the D (6 bases). The germline gives CDR1 SGHVS, CDR2 FNYEAQ. V lost 5 bases to trimming and J lost 0 bases, with 20 bases between them. This CDR3 is 18 amino acids long. In nucleotides, the CDR3 is TGTGCCAGCAGCCCGCCTCTCCGGGGGGGGCACTCTGGAAACACCATATATTTT. Encoded protein: CASSPPLRGGHSGNTIYF.

The V and J genes are TRBV11-2 and TRBJ2-6; 9 bases map to TRBD1. The ends lost 5 bases at V and 2 bases at J; junction bases unmatched: 7. Germline loops: CDR1 SGHAT, CDR2 FQNNGV. The CDR3 runs 17 residues. CDR3: CASSHGTGRTGANVLTF. The CDR3 DNA sequence: TGTGCCAGCAGCCACGGGACAGGGAGGACTGGGGCCAACGTCCTGACTTTC.

V is TRBV30 and J is TRBJ1-5; 7 nucleotides match TRBD1. The ends lost 4 bases at V and 0 bases at J; junction bases unmatched: 3. The CDR3 consists of 14 residues. The germline gives CDR1 GTSNPN, CDR2 SVGIG (reference sequence). CDR3 sequence (DNA): TGTGCCTGGAAGACAGGGATTAGCAATCAGCCCCAGCATTTT. Translated: CAWKTGISNQPQHF. The whole variable domain, remainder taken from reference TRBV30 and TRBJ1-5, is SQTIHQWPATLVQPVGSPLSLECTVEGTSNPNLYWYRQAAGRGLQLLFYSVGIGQISSEVPQNLSASRPQDRQFILSSKKLLLSDSGFYLCAWKTGISNQPQHFGDGTRLSIL.

The rearrangement joins TRBV5-4 to TRBJ2-4; TRBD2 is a possible D gene (6 bases). The CDR3 consists of 13 residues. CDR1 SGHNT and CDR2 YYREEE come from the germline V gene (reference sequence). V was cut by 1 base and J by 5 bases, with 7 bases left in between. The CDR3 here is CASSLWGENIQYF. The DNA of the CDR3 is TGTGCCAGCAGCTTGTGGGGGGAAAACATTCAGTACTTC.

This chain joins TRBV6-5 and TRBJ2-5; 12 bases align to TRBD2. Germline trimming cut 2 bases from V and 3 bases from J; bases unmatched to any gene: 4. Germline CDR1 reads MNHEY; CDR2 reads SVGAGI. This CDR3 contains 16 residues. The CDR3 protein is CASSYSRLAGEETQYF. CDR3 sequence (DNA): TGTGCCAGCAGTTACAGCCGACTAGCGGGGGAAGAGACCCAGTACTTC.

The V gene is TRBV6-5, the J gene TRBJ2-5; D is possibly TRBD2 (7 bases). The CDR3 contains 15 residues. Between the trimmed V and J ends, which lost 5 bases and 1 base, there was a span of 14 bases. Germline V gene sequence: CDR1 MNHEY, CDR2 SVGAGI. CDR3 protein: CASSLFRGAQETQYF. CDR3 in DNA: TGTGCCAGCAGTCTTTTTCGGGGGGCCCAAGAGACCCAGTACTTC.